One TCR beta chain is described in this entry. Trimming removed 3 bases from V and 7 bases from J, with 9 bases in between. CDR3 length: 12 residues. Germline CDR1 reads SNHLY; CDR2 reads FYNNEI. Per the original methods: Amplification of reference gene primers was used by the study to estimate nucleated cell counts. Only in-frame clones appear in the TCRdb table, and some are missing; sequencing was by immunoSEQ multiplex PCR. The DNA was the basis for D and trimming; V, J and clone size are from that table. The sample lists 350,000 or so clones, approximately 82% seen once, with 2.5% to 3% in the top ten. The entry originates in a study of blood T cell repertoires in COVID-19. Study-level background: Collection of acute and convalescent COVID-19 samples took place in the United States, Italy and Spain. The cDNA or gDNA used as material had been derived from T cells, B-cell-depleted T cells, or PBMCs.

The TCR sequence derives from a man aged 30-40 years with active or convalescent COVID-19. The sequenced sample was peripheral blood. The chain has TRBV2 and TRBJ1-2; the D gene is possibly TRBD1 (5 bases). The CDR3 region has the DNA TGTGCCAGCAGTGACAGGGATGGTGGCTACACCTTC. It encodes CASSDRDGGYTF. Together with reference TRBV2 and TRBJ1-2, the CDR3 gives the full variable domain: EPEVTQTPSHQVTQMGQEVILRCVPISNHLYFYWYRQILGQKVEFLVSFYNNEISEKSEIFDDQFSVERPDGSNFTLKIRSTKLEDSAMYFCASSDRDGGYTFGSGTRLTVV.